These 24 T cell receptor beta chains share one sample of origin, sequenced in a study of OX40 agonist ivuxolimab in advanced cancers. TCRdb's copy holds only in-frame clones and misses some; the assay was immunoSEQ multiplex PCR. The sample lists 50,000 or so clones, more than 85% seen once, with roughly 28% in the top ten. The material sequenced was CD4+ or CD8+ T cells sorted from blood, taken in a trial of the OX40 agonist ivuxolimab. The receptors here all came from an adult with an advanced solid tumor such as melanoma, head and neck, liver or kidney cancer.

This chain uses TRBV29-1 with TRBJ2-1; 8 nucleotides match TRBD2. Germline CDR1 SQVTM, CDR2 ANQGSEA. CDR3 length: 16 residues. V dropped 1 base and J dropped 2; count of bases not matched to a gene: 7. CDR3 nucleotides: TGCAGCGTTGAAGGCTTAGCGGGGAGCGCCTACAATGAGCAGTTCTTC. It encodes CSVEGLAGSAYNEQFF.

This clone has more than one count but fewer than ten. The chain links TRBV6-5 to TRBJ1-1, with TRBD1 matching over 7 bases. V lost 7 bases, J lost 6 bases, and 2 bases stayed unmatched. The CDR3 runs to 11 residues. Germline loops: CDR1 MNHEY, CDR2 SVGAGI. The CDR3 bases are TGTGCCAGCAAAACAGGGGCTGAAGCTTTCTTT. Translated, it gives CASKTGAEAFF.

The chain couples TRBV27 to TRBJ2-5, with D perhaps TRBD1 (5 bases). The closer fit of TRBJ2-7 to the DNA end suggests the J call may be wrong. The CDR3 is 14 residues long. The germline V gene encodes CDR1 MNHEY and CDR2 SMNVEV (reference sequence). The CDR3 protein is CASSPLTETYEQYF. Here the CDR3 DNA reads TGTGCCAGCAGTCCACTGACAGAAACCTACGAGCAGTACTTC.

CDR3 sequence (DNA): TGTGCCAGCAGTGCCTCCGGGGGGACCTCATCCCCTTTTGGCTATGGCTACACCTTC. Encoded protein: CASSASGGTSSPFGYGYTF. The rearrangement joins TRBV28 to TRBJ1-2; tentatively, D is TRBD1 (5 bases). Trimming took 5 bases from V and 4 from J, leaving 29 bases between them. The CDR3 consists of 19 residues. CDR1 is MDHEN, CDR2 SYDVKM, per germline.

The V gene is TRBV19, the J gene TRBJ1-5, with D perhaps TRBD1 (5 bases). CDR3 length: 15 residues. Trimming pared 3 bases from V and 3 bases from J, leaving 12 bases between. Looked up from germline, CDR1 is LNHDA and CDR2 is SQIVND (reference sequence). DNA of the CDR3: TGTGCCAGTAGTATGGAGACAGTGCCCAATCAGCCCCAGCATTTT. This sequence encodes CASSMETVPNQPQHF.

This chain connects TRBV28 to TRBJ1-3; the D gene is possibly TRBD1 (5 bases). CDR1 is MDHEN, CDR2 SYDVKM, per germline. V lost 5 bases and J lost 2, with 16 bases in between. The CDR3 sequence is 16 residues long. CDR3 amino acids: CASSPIGTLTGNTIYF. CDR3 coding DNA: TGTGCCAGCAGTCCGATCGGGACTCTCACTGGAAACACCATATATTTT.

The V gene is TRBV5-6, the J gene TRBJ1-2, with a possible D match to TRBD1 (5 bases). Germline CDR1 and CDR2: SGHDT and YYEEEE. Trimming removed 5 bases from V and 4 bases from J, with 21 bases in between. CDR3 length equals 16 residues. The CDR3 DNA reads TGTGCCAGCAGTACCTCGACAGTATATTTCGGCTATGGCTACACCTTC. Protein product: CASSTSTVYFGYGYTF.

This rearrangement joins TRBV28 to TRBJ2-7, with no clear D. Germline CDR1 is MDHEN and CDR2 is SYDVKM. The CDR3 consists of 14 residues. V gave up 9 bases and J gave up 1 base, with 16 bases separating them. CDR3 protein: CASSLVPGSYEQYF. The CDR3 DNA follows: TGTGCCAGTTCTCTCGTCCCAGGATCCTACGAGCAGTACTTC.

The chain employs TRBV11-3 and TRBJ2-2, with D perhaps matching TRBD2 (7 bases). CDR1 SGHNT and CDR2 YENEEA come from the germline V gene. The CDR3 is 13 residues long. Trimming shortened V by 4 bases and J by 11 bases, and 14 bases separated the two germline ends. As DNA, the CDR3 is TGTGCCAGCAGCTCCCGGGGGGCTCCCGAGCTGTTTTTT. Translated: CASSSRGAPELFF. Full variable domain (outside the CDR3, taken from reference TRBV11-3 and TRBJ2-2): EAGVVQSPRYKIIEKKQPVAFWCNPISGHNTLYWYLQNLGQGPELLIRYENEEAVDDSQLPKDRFSAERLKGVDSTLKIQPAELGDSAVYLCASSSRGAPELFFGEGSRLTVL.

The V call is TRBV7-9, the J call TRBJ2-7; the match to TRBD1 covers 7 bases. Germline CDR1 reads SEHNR; CDR2 reads FQNEAQ (reference sequence). V lost 5 bases to trimming and J lost 1 base; unmatched junction nucleotides: 8. The CDR3 spans 15 residues. The CDR3 spells CASSTRRQGSYEQYF. The CDR3 DNA follows: TGTGCCAGCAGCACAAGACGACAGGGATCCTACGAGCAGTACTTC. Using reference TRBV7-9 and TRBJ2-7 for the parts outside the CDR3, the full variable domain is DTGVSQNPRHKITKRGQNVTFRCDPISEHNRLYWYRQTLGQGPEFLTYFQNEAQLEKSRLLSDRFSAERPKGSFSTLEIQRTEQGDSAMYLCASSTRRQGSYEQYFGPGTRLTVT.

The CDR3 sequence is CASTLGQGLSPLHF. In DNA form, the CDR3 reads TGTGCCAGCACCTTAGGACAGGGCCTTTCACCCCTCCACTTT. This chain joins TRBV27 and TRBJ1-6, with 8 positions matching TRBD1. The CDR3 covers 14 residues. Trimming at V came to 7 bases and at J to 9 bases, leaving 8 bases not matched to a gene. Germline CDR1 and CDR2: MNHEY and SMNVEV (reference sequence).

The sample holds one count of this clone. The chain recombines TRBV6-5 with TRBJ1-2; 8 bases align to TRBD1. Per germline, CDR1 MNHEY and CDR2 SVGAGI. Trimming took 6 bases from V and 12 from J; bases not matched to a gene: 12. The CDR3 sequence is 13 residues long. The CDR3: CASSIGTGSRNTF. The CDR3 DNA follows: TGTGCCAGCAGCATCGGGACAGGCTCTAGAAACACCTTC.

CDR3 sequence (DNA): TGTGCCAGCAGACCAGCCGGGACTTACGAGCAGTACTTC. This sequence encodes CASRPAGTYEQYF. The chain is built from TRBV27 and TRBJ2-7; D may be TRBD2 (6 bases). The CDR3 totals 13 residues. CDR1 MNHEY and CDR2 SMNVEV come from the germline V gene (reference sequence). Trimming removed 6 bases at V and 4 bases at J, with 13 bases between.

V and J are TRBV9 and TRBJ2-7; unclear D gene. The V end was cut by 0 bases, the J end by 6 bases, with 10 bases between. Germline V gives CDR1 SGDLS, CDR2 YYNGEE. The CDR3 length is 13 residues. The CDR3 nucleotides read TGTGCCAGCAGCGTAGATACCCGCCTCGAGCAGTACTTC. Translating it yields CASSVDTRLEQYF.

The genes are TRBV15 and TRBJ1-1, with TRBD1 matching over 9 bases. Trimming at V came to 5 bases and at J to 11 bases, leaving 9 bases not matched to a gene. The CDR3 sequence is 13 residues long. The V gene's germline CDR1 is LNHNV and CDR2 YYDKDF (reference sequence). The CDR3 loop is CATSFGTGYDAFF. Written as DNA, the CDR3 is TGTGCCACCAGCTTCGGGACAGGGTATGACGCTTTCTTT.

This clone was seen a handful of times. The chain uses TRBV7-4 and TRBJ2-3; no firm D call. V was pared by 1 base and J by 0 bases, with 8 bases between. Germline lookup yields CDR1 SGHVT and CDR2 SQSDAQ. The CDR3 has 15 amino acids. CDR3 sequence (DNA): TGTGCCAGCAGCTTAGTTGCTTATAGCACAGATACGCAGTATTTT. It yields the protein CASSLVAYSTDTQYF.

The chain employs TRBV25-1 and TRBJ2-7; no definite D call. The CDR3 is made up of 15 amino acids. CDR1 is MGHDK, CDR2 SYGVNS, per germline. V lost 2 bases and J 2 bases, leaving 13 bases between the germline ends. The CDR3 nucleotides read TGTGCCAGCAGTGAAGAGGAAAGAGGCCCCTACGAGCAGTACTTC. It translates to CASSEEERGPYEQYF.

This clone was detected only a few times. This rearrangement joins TRBV5-1 to TRBJ1-5; no clear D. Trimming removed 0 bases from V and 4 bases from J, with 11 bases in between. Germline V gives CDR1 SGHRS, CDR2 YFSETQ. CDR3 size: 15 residues. The CDR3 region is CASSLAPDGNQPQHF. As DNA, the CDR3 is TGCGCCAGCAGCTTGGCTCCCGACGGTAATCAGCCCCAGCATTTT.

The V call is TRBV29-1, the J call TRBJ2-7, with a weak D call TRBD1 (5 bases). V was cut by 1 base and J by 3 bases, with 13 bases left in between. The CDR3 has 14 residues. Germline assignment: CDR1 SQVTM and CDR2 ANQGSEA. DNA of the CDR3: TGCAGCGTTGAAGGCCCTGGCAGGGACTACGAGCAGTACTTC. Residues: CSVEGPGRDYEQYF.

The chain links TRBV7-9 to TRBJ2-1; no definite D call. This CDR3 is 12 amino acids long. V shed 1 base and J shed 10 bases, with 8 bases lying between them. CDR1 and CDR2 from the germline V gene are SEHNR and FQNEAQ (reference sequence). CDR3 sequence (DNA): TGTGCCAGCAGCTTAGGTCCGGTAGAGCAGTTCTTC. Its protein product is CASSLGPVEQFF.

This clone was counted once. J is TRBJ2-7 and V is TRBV9; TRBD2 agrees at 9 bases. J was trimmed by 2 bases and V by 2 bases; bases with no gene match: 20. Germline values: CDR1 SGDLS, CDR2 YYNGEE. The CDR3 is 20 residues long. Here the CDR3 DNA reads TGTGCCAGCAGCGTCGACAGTGCTCCTGGCGGGAGGGTTGCGCCCTACGAGCAGTACTTC. It specifies CASSVDSAPGGRVAPYEQYF. Variable domain in full (rest from reference TRBV9 and TRBJ2-7): DSGVTQTPKHLITATGQRVTLRCSPRSGDLSVYWYQQSLDQGLQFLIQYYNGEERAKGNILERFSAQQFPDLHSELNLSSLELGDSALYFCASSVDSAPGGRVAPYEQYFGPGTRLTVT.

This chain links TRBV14 with TRBJ2-7, with 13 bases that match TRBD2. V gave up 1 base and J gave up 3 bases; unmatched junction bases: 3. The V gene's germline CDR1 is SGHDN and CDR2 FVKESK. There are 16 residues in the CDR3. The CDR3, as DNA: TGTGCCAGCAGCCAAGTCGGGACTAGCGGGATCTACGAGCAGTACTTC. Encoded protein: CASSQVGTSGIYEQYF.

The rearrangement links TRBV27 to TRBJ2-2; 10 nucleotides align to TRBD1. CDR1 is MNHEY and CDR2 is SMNVEV in the germline V gene (reference sequence). The CDR3 extends over 18 amino acids. V dropped 4 bases and J dropped 3; count of bases not matched to a gene: 11. CDR3 amino acids: CASSSRTGGKSDTGELFF. The CDR3 DNA sequence: TGTGCCAGCAGTTCTAGGACAGGGGGAAAGTCGGACACCGGGGAGCTGTTTTTT.

The CDR3 DNA sequence: TGTGCCTGGAGTTTAGAGCCCGGACAGATTCGAGCCACCATATATTTT. Translating gives CAWSLEPGQIRATIYF. V and J are TRBV30 and TRBJ1-3, with TRBD1 as a possible D gene (6 bases). Per germline, CDR1 GTSNPN and CDR2 SVGIG (reference sequence). Trimming pared 2 bases from V and 9 bases from J, leaving 23 bases between. The CDR3 covers 16 residues.